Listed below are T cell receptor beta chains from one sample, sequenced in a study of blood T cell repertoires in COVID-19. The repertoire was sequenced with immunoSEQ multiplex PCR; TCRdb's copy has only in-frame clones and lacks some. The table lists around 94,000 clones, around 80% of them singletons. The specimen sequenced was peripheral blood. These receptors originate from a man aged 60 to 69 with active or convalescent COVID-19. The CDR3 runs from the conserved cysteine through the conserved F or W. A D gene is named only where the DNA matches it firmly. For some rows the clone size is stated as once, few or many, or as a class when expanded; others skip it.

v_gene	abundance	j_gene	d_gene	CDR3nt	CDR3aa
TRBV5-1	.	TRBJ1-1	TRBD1	TGCGCCAGCAGCTTGACCGGGACAGGGGGAGCTTTCTTT	CASSLTGTGGAFF
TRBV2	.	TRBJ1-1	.	TGTGCCAGCAGTGTTCGGGACACCGGTGAAGCTTTCTTT	CASSVRDTGEAFF
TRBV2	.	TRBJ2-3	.	TGTGCCAGCAGCCTACTGACTAGCACAGATACGCAGTATTTT	CASSLLTSTDTQYF
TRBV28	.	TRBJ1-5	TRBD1	TGTGCCAGCAGATTTCCCGGGACAGGGATTACCAATCAGCCCCAGCATTTT	CASRFPGTGITNQPQHF
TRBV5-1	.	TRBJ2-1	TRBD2	TGCGCCAGCAGCTACTTAGCGGGAGCCAATGAGCAGTTCTTC	CASSYLAGANEQFF
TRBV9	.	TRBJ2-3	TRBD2	TGTGCCAGCAGCGTAGGAGGACTAGCGCCAGATACGCAGTATTTT	CASSVGGLAPDTQYF
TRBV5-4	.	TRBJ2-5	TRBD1	TGTGCCAGCAGCGACAGGGGGATCCAAGAGACCCAGTACTTC	CASSDRGIQETQYF
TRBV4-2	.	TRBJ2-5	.	TGTGCCAGCAGCCAAGCCCGGGAGACCCAGTACTTC	CASSQARETQYF
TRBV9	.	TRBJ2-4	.	TGTGCCAGCAGCGTAGCCACGGACAGTGCCCTAGCCAAAAACATTCAGTACTTC	CASSVATDSALAKNIQYF
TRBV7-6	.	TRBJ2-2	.	TGTGCCAGCAGCAGCCGAAACCCCGGGGAGCTGTTTTTT	CASSSRNPGELFF
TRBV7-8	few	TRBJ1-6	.	TGTGCCAGCAGCTTACTGCCAGAATCACCCCTCCACTTT	CASSLLPESPLHF
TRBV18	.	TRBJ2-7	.	TGTGCCAGCTCCTCTTCCCCCGGGTCCTCCTACGAGCAGTACTTC	CASSSSPGSSYEQYF
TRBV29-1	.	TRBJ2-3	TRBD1	TGCAGCTTCCAAGACGACAGGGTGTTAGATACGCAGTATTTT	CSFQDDRVLDTQYF
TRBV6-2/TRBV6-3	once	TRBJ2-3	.	TGTGCCAGCAGTTACGGAAGGATCGGCGCCAGGGAGGAAAGCACAGATACGCAGTATTTT	CASSYGRIGAREESTDTQYF
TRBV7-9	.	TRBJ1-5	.	TGTGCCAGCAGCCCAGGGGAAGGGCGGCCCCAGCATTTT	CASSPGEGRPQHF
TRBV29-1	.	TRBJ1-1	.	TGCAGCGTTACTTCACAGGGAACGAACACTGAAGCTTTCTTT	CSVTSQGTNTEAFF
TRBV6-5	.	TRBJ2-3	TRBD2	TGTGCCAGCAGTTGGGACGGGAGGGCCAAAACAGATACGCAGTATTTT	CASSWDGRAKTDTQYF
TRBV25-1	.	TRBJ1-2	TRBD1	TGTGCCAGCAGTGCACAGGGGTATGGCTACACCTTC	CASSAQGYGYTF
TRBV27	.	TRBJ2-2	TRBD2	TGTGCCAGCAGTTTGGGGCTAGCGGGATTCACCGGGGAGCTGTTTTTT	CASSLGLAGFTGELFF
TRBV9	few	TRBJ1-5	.	TGTGCCAGCAGCGCAAGGGCGGGGCTCAATCAGCCCCAGCATTTT	CASSARAGLNQPQHF
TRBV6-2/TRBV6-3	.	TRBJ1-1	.	TGTGCCAGCAGTTACGGTCCGGTCACTGAAGCTTTCTTT	CASSYGPVTEAFF
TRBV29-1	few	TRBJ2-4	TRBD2	TGCAGCGGGGGGGAGGGCCAAAACATTCAGTACTTC	CSGGEGQNIQYF
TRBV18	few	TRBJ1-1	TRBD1	TGTGCCAGCTCAGTCCAGGGGGCTGGGATGAACACTGAAGCTTTCTTT	CASSVQGAGMNTEAFF
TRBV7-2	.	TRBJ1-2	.	TGTGCCAGCAGCCCAACCCGTCGATCCGGGGTTAAGAATGGCTACACCTTC	CASSPTRRSGVKNGYTF
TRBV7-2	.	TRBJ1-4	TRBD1	TGTGCCAGCGCCGCAAACCGACAGGGTATTCGATCTAATGAAAAACTGTTTTTT	CASAANRQGIRSNEKLFF
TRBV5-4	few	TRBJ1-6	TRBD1	TGTGCCAGCAGCACCAGTCGGGGGACAGGAGGGGATTCACCCCTCCACTTT	CASSTSRGTGGDSPLHF
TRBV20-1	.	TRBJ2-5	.	TGCAGTGCTAGTAGGAGTATGGAGACCCAGTACTTC	CSASRSMETQYF
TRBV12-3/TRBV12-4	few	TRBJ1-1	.	TGTGCCAGCGGAAACGGGATGAACACTGAAGCTTTCTTT	CASGNGMNTEAFF
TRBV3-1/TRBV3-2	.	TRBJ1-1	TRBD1	TGTGCCAGCAGCCAGGGACAGGGGACTGAAGCTTTCTTT	CASSQGQGTEAFF
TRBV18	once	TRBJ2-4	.	TGTGCCAGCTCACCAACCGGAGTTGGTGAAATAGCCAAAAACATTCAGTACTTC	CASSPTGVGEIAKNIQYF
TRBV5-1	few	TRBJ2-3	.	TGCGCCAGCAGCTTGGGGGCGGGTCCCACAGATACGCAGTATTTT	CASSLGAGPTDTQYF
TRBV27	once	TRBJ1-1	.	TGTGCCAGCAGTTTGTCCAGGGCCACGTCAGGCACTGAAGCTTTCTTT	CASSLSRATSGTEAFF
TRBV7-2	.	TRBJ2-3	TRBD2	TGTGCCAGCAGTATAGCGGGAGTGGCTAGCACAGATACGCAGTATTTT	CASSIAGVASTDTQYF
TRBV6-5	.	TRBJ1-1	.	TGTGCCAGCAGTTACTGGGGGGGGCGTTACACTGAAGCTTTCTTT	CASSYWGGRYTEAFF
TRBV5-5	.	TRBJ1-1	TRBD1	TGTGCCAGCAGCTTGTACAGGGGGCTAGCTTTCTTT	CASSLYRGLAFF